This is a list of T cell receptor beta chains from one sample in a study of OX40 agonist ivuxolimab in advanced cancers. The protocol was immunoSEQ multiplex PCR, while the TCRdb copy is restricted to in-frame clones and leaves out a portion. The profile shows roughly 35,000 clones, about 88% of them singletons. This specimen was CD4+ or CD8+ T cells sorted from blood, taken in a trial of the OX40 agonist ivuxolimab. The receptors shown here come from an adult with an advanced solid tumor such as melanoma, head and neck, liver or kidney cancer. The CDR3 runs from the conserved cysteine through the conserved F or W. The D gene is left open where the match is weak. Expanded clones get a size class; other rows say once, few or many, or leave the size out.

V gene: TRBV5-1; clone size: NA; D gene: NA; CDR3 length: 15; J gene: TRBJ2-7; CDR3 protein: CASSLEKLNGREQYF; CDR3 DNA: TGCGCCAGCAGCTTAGAAAAACTCAACGGTCGTGAGCAGTACTTC
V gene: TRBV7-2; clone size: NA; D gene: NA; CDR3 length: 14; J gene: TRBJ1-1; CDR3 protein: CASSRDRLNTEAFF; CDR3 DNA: TGTGCCAGCAGCCGGGACCGATTGAACACTGAAGCTTTCTTT
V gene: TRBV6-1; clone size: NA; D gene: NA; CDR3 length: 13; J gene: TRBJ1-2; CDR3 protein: CASSKNQSSGYTF; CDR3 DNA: TGTGCCAGCAGTAAAAATCAATCGAGTGGCTACACCTTC
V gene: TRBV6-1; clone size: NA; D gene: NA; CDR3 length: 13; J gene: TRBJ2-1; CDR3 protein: CASSSSGHNEQFF; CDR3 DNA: TGTGCCAGCAGCTCGTCGGGGCACAATGAGCAGTTCTTC
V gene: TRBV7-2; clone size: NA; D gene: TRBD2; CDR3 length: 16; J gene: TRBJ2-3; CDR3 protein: CASSLTSGGPTDTQYF; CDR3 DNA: TGTGCCAGCAGCTTGACTAGCGGGGGGCCCACAGATACGCAGTATTTT
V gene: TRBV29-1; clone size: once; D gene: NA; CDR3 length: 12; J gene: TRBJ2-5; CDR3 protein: CSASWGQETQYF; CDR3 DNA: TGCAGCGCCAGTTGGGGCCAAGAGACCCAGTACTTC
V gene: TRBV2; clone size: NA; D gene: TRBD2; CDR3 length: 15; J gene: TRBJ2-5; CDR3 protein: CASTRLAGVQETQYF; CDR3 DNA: TGTGCCAGCACCCGACTAGCGGGGGTCCAAGAGACCCAGTACTTC
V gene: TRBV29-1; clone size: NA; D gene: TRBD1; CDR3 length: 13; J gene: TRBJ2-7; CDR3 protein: CSVSEGARVEQYF; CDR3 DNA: TGCAGCGTTAGCGAGGGGGCACGGGTCGAGCAGTACTTC
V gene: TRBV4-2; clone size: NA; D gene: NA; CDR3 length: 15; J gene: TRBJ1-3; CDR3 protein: CASSREEGSGNTIYF; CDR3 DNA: TGTGCCAGCAGTCGAGAAGAGGGCTCTGGAAACACCATATATTTT
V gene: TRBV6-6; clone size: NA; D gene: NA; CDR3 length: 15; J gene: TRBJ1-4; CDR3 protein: CASSPRETTNEKLFF; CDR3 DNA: TGTGCCAGCAGCCCCAGGGAGACAACTAATGAAAAACTGTTTTTT
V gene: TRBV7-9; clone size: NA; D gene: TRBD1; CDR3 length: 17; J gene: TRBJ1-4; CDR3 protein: CASSRPGTGVVNEKLFF; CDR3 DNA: TGTGCCAGCAGTCGTCCCGGGACAGGGGTGGTTAATGAAAAACTGTTTTTT
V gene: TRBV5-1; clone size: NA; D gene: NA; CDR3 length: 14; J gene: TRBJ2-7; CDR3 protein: CASSQALGPYEQYF; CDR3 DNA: TGCGCCAGCAGCCAAGCCTTAGGGCCCTACGAGCAGTACTTC
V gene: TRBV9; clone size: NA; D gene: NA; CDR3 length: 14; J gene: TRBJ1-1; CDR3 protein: CASSVVSGDPEAFF; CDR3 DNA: TGTGCCAGCAGCGTAGTATCAGGGGACCCTGAAGCTTTCTTT
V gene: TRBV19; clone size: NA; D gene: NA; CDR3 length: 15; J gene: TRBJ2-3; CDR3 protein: CASSIPGTSTDTQYF; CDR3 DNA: TGTGCCAGTAGTATACCGGGGACTAGCACAGATACGCAGTATTTT
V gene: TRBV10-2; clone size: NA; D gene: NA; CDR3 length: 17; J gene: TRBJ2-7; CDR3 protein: CASSDHGMSPGSYEQYF; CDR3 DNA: TGCGCCAGCAGTGACCACGGGATGAGTCCGGGCTCCTACGAGCAGTACTTC
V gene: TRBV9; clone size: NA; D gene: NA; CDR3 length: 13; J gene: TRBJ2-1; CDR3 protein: CASSVGQFNEQFF; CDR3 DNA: TGTGCCAGCAGCGTAGGCCAGTTTAATGAGCAGTTCTTC
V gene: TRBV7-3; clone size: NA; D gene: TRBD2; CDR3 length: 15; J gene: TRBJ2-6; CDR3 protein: CASSFSGAGANVLTF; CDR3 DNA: TGTGCCAGCAGCTTTAGCGGGGCTGGGGCCAACGTCCTGACTTTC
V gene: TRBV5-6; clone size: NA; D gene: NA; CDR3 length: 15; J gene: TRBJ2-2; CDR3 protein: CASSFLAQNTGELFF; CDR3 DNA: TGTGCCAGCAGCTTCCTAGCGCAAAACACCGGGGAGCTGTTTTTT
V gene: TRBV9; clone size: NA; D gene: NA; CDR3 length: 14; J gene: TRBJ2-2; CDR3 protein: CASSSMGVSGELFF; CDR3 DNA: TGTGCCAGCAGCTCAATGGGAGTGAGCGGGGAGCTGTTTTTT
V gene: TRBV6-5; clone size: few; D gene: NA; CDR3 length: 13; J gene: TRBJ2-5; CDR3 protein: CAARGSQEGTQYF; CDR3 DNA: TGTGCCGCAAGGGGCAGTCAAGAGGGGACCCAGTACTTC
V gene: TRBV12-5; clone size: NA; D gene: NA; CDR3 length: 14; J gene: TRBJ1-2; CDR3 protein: CASGLDPGRVGYTF; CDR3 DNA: TGTGCTAGTGGTTTGGACCCTGGACGAGTCGGCTACACCTTC
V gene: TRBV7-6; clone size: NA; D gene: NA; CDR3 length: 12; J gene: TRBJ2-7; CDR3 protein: CASRPPTYEQYF; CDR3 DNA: TGTGCCAGCAGACCCCCAACCTACGAGCAGTACTTC
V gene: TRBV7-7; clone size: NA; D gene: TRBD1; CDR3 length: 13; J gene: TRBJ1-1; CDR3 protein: CASSLGQGTEAFF; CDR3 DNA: TGTGCTAGCAGCTTGGGACAGGGGACTGAAGCTTTCTTT
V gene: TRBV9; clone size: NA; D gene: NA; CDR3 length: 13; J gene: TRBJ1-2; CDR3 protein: CASSATRERGYTF; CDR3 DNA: TGTGCCAGCAGCGCCACCCGCGAGAGAGGCTACACCTTC
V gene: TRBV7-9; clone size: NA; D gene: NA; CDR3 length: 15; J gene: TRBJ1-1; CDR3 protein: CASSLYGGQETEAFF; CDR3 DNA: TGTGCCAGCAGCTTGTACGGGGGACAAGAAACTGAAGCTTTCTTT
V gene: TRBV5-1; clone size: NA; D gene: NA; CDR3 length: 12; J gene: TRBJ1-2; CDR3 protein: CASSSDGDGVTF; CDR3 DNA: TGCGCCAGCAGCTCGGACGGAGACGGGGTCACCTTC
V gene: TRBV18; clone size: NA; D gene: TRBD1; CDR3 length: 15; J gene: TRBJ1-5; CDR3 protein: CASSPYTGANQPQHF; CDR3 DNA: TGTGCCAGCTCACCCTACACAGGGGCCAATCAGCCCCAGCATTTT
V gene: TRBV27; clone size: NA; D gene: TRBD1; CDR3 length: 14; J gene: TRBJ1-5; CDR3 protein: CASSPTGVSQPQHF; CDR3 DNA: TGTGCCAGCAGTCCGACAGGGGTGAGTCAGCCCCAGCATTTT
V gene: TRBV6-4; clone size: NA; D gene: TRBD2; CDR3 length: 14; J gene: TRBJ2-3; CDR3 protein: CASSGGGSTDTQYF; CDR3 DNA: TGTGCCAGCAGTGGGGGAGGGAGCACAGATACGCAGTATTTT
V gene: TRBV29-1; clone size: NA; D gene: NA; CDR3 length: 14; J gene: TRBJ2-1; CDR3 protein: CSVSSERSYNEQFF; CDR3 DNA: TGCTCAGTCTCGTCAGAGCGCTCCTACAATGAGCAGTTCTTC
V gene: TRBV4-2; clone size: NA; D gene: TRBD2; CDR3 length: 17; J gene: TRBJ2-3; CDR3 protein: CASSQGDSGGAADTQYF; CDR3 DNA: TGTGCCAGCAGCCAAGGTGATAGCGGGGGGGCCGCAGATACGCAGTATTTT
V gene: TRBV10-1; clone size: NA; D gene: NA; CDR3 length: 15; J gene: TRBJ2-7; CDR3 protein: CASSESKGGSGEQYF; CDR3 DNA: TGCGCCAGCAGTGAGTCGAAGGGGGGATCTGGCGAGCAGTACTTC
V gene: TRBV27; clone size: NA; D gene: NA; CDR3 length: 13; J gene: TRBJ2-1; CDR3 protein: CASSLSPKHEQFF; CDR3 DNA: TGTGCCAGCAGTTTATCTCCGAAGCATGAGCAGTTCTTC
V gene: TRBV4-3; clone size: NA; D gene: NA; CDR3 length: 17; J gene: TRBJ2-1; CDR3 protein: CASSQSWQVSSYNEQFF; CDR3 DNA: TGCGCCAGCAGCCAGAGCTGGCAGGTGAGCTCCTACAATGAGCAGTTCTTC
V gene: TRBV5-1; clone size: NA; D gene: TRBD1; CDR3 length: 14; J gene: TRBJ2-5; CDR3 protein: CASSSGQGQETQYF; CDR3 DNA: TGCGCCAGCAGCTCGGGACAGGGTCAAGAGACCCAGTACTTC
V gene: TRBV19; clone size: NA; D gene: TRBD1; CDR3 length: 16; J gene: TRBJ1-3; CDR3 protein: CASSIPGQGSANTIYF; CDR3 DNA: TGTGCCAGTAGTATCCCCGGACAGGGGTCGGCAAACACCATATATTTT
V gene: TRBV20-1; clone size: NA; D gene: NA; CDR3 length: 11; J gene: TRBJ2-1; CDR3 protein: CSASGGVEQFF; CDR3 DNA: TGCAGTGCTTCCGGGGGTGTTGAGCAGTTCTTC
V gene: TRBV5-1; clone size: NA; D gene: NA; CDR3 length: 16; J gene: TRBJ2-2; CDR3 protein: CASSLLGNPNTGELFF; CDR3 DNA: TGCGCCAGCAGCTTGCTTGGGAATCCGAACACCGGGGAGCTGTTTTTT
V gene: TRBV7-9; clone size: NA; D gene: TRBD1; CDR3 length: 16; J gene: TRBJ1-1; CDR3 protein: CASRKRDRGENTEAFF; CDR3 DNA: TGTGCCAGCCGAAAAAGGGACAGGGGGGAAAACACTGAAGCTTTCTTT
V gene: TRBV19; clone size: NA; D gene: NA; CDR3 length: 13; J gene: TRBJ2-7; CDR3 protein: CASSIGSSYEQYF; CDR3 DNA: TGTGCCAGTAGTATCGGATCATCCTACGAGCAGTACTTC
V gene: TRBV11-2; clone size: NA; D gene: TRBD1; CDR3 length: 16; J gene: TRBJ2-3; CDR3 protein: CASSLGRTGGADTQYF; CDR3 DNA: TGTGCCAGCAGCTTAGGGCGCACAGGGGGCGCAGATACGCAGTATTTT
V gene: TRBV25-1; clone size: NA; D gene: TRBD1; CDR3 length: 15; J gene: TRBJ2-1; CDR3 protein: CASSHGTGKSGEQFF; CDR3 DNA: TGTGCCAGCAGTCACGGGACAGGGAAGTCAGGTGAGCAGTTCTTC
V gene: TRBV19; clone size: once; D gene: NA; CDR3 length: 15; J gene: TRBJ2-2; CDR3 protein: CASRPTVSNTGELFF; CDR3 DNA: TGTGCCAGTAGGCCAACGGTATCGAACACCGGGGAGCTGTTTTTT
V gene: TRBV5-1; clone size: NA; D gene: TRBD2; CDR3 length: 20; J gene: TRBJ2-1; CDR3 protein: CASSRLAGPGSGGGYNEQFF; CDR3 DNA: TGCGCCAGCAGTAGACTCGCAGGCCCGGGTAGCGGGGGGGGCTACAATGAGCAGTTCTTC
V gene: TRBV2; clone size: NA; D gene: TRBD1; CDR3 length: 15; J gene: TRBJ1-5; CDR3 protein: CASRTGQTSNQPQHF; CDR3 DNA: TGTGCCAGCCGGACAGGACAGACCAGCAATCAGCCCCAGCATTTT
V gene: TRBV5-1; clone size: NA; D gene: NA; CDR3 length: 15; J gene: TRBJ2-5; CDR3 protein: CASSVTGKEEETQYF; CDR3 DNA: TGCGCCAGCAGCGTAACCGGGAAGGAGGAAGAGACCCAGTACTTC
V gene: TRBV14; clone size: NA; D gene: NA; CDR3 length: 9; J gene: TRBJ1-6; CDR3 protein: CAGHSPLHF; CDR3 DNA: TGTGCCGGCCATTCACCCCTCCACTTT
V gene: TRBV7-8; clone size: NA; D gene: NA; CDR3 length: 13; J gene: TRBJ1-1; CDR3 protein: CASSLARNTEAFF; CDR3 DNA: TGTGCCAGCAGCTTAGCGAGAAACACTGAAGCCTTCTTT
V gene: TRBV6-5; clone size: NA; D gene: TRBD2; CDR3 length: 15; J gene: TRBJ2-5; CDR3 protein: CASSQTSGVQETQYF; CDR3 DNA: TGTGCCAGCAGCCAGACTAGCGGGGTTCAAGAGACCCAGTACTTC
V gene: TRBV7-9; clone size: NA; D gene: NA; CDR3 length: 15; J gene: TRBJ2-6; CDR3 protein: CASSLGAAGANVLTF; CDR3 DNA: TGTGCCAGCAGCTTAGGGGCCGCTGGGGCCAACGTCCTGACTTTC
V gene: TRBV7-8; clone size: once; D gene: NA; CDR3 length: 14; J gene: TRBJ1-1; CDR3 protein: CASSIMRGNTEAFF; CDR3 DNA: TGTGCCAGCAGCATTATGCGAGGGAACACTGAAGCTTTCTTT
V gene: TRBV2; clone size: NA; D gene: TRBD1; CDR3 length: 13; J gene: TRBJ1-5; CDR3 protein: CASTWTGAQPQHF; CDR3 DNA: TGTGCCAGCACGTGGACAGGTGCTCAGCCCCAGCATTTT
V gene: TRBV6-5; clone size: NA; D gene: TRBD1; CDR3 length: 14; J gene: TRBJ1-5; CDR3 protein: CASSTRTGAQPQHF; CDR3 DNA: TGTGCCAGCAGTACCAGGACAGGGGCCCAGCCCCAGCATTTT